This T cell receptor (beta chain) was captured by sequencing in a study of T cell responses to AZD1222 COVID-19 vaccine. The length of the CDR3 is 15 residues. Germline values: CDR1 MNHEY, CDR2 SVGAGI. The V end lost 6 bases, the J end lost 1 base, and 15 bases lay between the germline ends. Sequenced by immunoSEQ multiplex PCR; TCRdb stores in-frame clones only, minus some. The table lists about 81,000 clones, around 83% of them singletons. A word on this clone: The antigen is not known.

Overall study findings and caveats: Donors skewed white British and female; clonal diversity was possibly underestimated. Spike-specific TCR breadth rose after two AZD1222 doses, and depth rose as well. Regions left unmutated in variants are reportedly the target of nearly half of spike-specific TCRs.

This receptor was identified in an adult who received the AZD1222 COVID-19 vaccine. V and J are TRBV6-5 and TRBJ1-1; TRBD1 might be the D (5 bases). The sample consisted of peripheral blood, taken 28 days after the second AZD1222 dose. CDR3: CASSYGWGRNTEAFF. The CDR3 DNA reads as TGTGCCAGCAGCTACGGGTGGGGGAGGAACACTGAAGCTTTCTTT.